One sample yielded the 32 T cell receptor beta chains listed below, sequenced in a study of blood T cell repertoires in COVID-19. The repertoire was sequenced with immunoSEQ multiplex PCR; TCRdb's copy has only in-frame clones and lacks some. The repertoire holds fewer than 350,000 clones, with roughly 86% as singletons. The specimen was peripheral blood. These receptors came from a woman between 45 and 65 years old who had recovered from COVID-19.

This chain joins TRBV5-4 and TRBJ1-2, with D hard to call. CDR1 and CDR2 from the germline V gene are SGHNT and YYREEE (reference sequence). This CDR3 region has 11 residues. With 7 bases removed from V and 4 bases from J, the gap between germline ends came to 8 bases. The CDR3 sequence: CASPPCYGYTF. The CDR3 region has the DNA TGTGCCAGCCCTCCTTGCTATGGCTACACCTTC.

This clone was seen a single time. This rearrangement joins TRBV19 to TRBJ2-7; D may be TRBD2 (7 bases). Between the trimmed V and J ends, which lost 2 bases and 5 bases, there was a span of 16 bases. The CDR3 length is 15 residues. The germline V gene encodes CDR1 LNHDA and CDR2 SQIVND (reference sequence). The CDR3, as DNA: TGTGCCAGTAGTATATTATTAGGGGGGGCAGACGAGCAGTACTTC. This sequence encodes CASSILLGGADEQYF. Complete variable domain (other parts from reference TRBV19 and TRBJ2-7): DGGITQSPKYLFRKEGQNVTLSCEQNLNHDAMYWYRQDPGQGLRLIYYSQIVNDFQKGDIAEGYSVSREKKESFPLTVTSAQKNPTAFYLCASSILLGGADEQYFGPGTRLTVT.

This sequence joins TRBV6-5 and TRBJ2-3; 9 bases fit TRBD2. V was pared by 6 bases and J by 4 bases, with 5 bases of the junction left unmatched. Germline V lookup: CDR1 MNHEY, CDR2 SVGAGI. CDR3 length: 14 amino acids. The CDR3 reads CASRVAGVADTQYF. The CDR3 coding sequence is TGTGCCAGCAGAGTAGCGGGAGTAGCAGATACGCAGTATTTT.

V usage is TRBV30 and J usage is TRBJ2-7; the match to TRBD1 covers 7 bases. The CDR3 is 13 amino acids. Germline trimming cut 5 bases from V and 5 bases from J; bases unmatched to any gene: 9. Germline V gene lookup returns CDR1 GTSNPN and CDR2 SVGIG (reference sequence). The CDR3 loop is CAWASTGWDEQYF. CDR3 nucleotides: TGTGCCTGGGCTTCGACAGGGTGGGACGAGCAGTACTTC.

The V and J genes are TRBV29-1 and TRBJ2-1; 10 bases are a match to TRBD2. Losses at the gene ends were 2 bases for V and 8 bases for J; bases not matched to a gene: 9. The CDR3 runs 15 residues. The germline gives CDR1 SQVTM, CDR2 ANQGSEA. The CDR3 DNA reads TGCAGCGTTGAAAAAGCGGGGGGGCCGGTAGATGAGCAGTTCTTC. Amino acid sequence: CSVEKAGGPVDEQFF.

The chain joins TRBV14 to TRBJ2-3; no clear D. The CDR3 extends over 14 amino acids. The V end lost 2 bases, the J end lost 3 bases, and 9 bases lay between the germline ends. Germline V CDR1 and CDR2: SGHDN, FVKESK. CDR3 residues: CASSQSRLTDTQYF. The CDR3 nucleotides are TGTGCCAGCAGCCAAAGCAGGTTGACAGATACGCAGTATTTT.

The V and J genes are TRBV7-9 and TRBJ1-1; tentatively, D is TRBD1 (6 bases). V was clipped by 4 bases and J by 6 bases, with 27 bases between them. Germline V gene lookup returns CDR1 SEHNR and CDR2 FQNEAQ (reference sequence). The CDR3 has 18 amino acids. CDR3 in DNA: TGTGCCAGCAGCTCACAGGACAGAAACCACCTTCTGATCCCTGAAGCTTTCTTT. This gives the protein CASSSQDRNHLLIPEAFF.

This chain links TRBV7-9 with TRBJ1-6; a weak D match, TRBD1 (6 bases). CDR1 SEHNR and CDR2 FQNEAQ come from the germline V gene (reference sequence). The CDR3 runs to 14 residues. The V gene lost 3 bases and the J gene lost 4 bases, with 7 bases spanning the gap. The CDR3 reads CASSLTGYNSPLHF. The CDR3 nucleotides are TGTGCCAGCAGCTTGACAGGTTATAATTCACCCCTCCACTTT. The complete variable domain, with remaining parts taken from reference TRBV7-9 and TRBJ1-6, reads DTGVSQNPRHKITKRGQNVTFRCDPISEHNRLYWYRQTLGQGPEFLTYFQNEAQLEKSRLLSDRFSAERPKGSFSTLEIQRTEQGDSAMYLCASSLTGYNSPLHFGNGTRLTVT.

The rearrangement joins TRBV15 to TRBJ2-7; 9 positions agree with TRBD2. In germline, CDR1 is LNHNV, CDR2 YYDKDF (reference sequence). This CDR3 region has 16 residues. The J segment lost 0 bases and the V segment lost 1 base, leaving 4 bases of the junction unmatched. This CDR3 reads CATSRGRSGSSYEQYF. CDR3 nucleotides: TGTGCCACCAGCAGAGGACGTAGCGGGAGCTCCTACGAGCAGTACTTC.

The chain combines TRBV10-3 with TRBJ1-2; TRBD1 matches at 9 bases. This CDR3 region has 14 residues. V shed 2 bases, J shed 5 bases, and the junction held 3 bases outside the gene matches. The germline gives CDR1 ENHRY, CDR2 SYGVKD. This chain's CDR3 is CAISETGQGYGYTF. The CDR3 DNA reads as TGTGCCATCAGTGAGACAGGACAGGGGTATGGCTACACCTTC.

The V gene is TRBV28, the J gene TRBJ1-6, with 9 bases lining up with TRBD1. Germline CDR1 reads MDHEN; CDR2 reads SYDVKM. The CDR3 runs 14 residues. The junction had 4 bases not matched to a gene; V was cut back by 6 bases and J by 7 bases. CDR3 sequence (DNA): TGTGCCAGCAGGCCACAGGGGGCGAATTCACCCCTCCACTTT. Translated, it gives CASRPQGANSPLHF. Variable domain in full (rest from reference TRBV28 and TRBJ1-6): DVKVTQSSRYLVKRTGEKVFLECVQDMDHENMFWYRQDPGLGLRLIYFSYDVKMKEKGDIPEGYSVSREKKERFSLILESASTNQTSMYLCASRPQGANSPLHFGNGTRLTVT.

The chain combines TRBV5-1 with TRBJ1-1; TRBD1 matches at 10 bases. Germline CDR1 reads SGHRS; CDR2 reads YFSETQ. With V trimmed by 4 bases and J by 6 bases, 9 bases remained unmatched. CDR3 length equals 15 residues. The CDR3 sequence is CASSGGGTGAPEAFF. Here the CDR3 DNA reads TGCGCCAGCAGCGGGGGAGGGACAGGGGCTCCTGAAGCTTTCTTT.

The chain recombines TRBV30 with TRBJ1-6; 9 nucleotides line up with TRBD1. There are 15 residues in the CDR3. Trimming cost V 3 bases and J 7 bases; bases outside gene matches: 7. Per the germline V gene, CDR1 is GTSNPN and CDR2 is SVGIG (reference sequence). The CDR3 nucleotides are TGTGCCTGGAGCGAAAGTGGACAGGGGAATTCACCCCTCCACTTT. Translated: CAWSESGQGNSPLHF.

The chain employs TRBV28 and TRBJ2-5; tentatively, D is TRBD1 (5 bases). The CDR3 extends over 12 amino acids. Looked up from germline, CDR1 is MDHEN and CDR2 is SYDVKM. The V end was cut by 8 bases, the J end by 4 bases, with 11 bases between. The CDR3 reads CASGQGGETQYF. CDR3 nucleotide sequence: TGTGCCAGCGGCCAGGGCGGAGAGACCCAGTACTTC.

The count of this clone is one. The CDR3 spells CASSSIDRAPGGYTF. In DNA, the CDR3 is TGTGCCAGCAGTTCCATAGACAGGGCGCCTGGGGGCTACACCTTC. J is TRBJ1-2 and V is TRBV6-5, with TRBD1 matching over 7 bases. The CDR3 loop spans 15 amino acids. V gave up 4 bases and J gave up 8 bases; unmatched junction bases: 13. Germline CDR1 is MNHEY and CDR2 is SVGAGI.

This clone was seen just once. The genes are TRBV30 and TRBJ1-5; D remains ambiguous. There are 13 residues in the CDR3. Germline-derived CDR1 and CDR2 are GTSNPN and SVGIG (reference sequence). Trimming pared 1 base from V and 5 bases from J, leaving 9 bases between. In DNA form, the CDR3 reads TGTGCCTGGAGTGGAGGGCCCCATCAGCCCCAGCATTTT. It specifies CAWSGGPHQPQHF.

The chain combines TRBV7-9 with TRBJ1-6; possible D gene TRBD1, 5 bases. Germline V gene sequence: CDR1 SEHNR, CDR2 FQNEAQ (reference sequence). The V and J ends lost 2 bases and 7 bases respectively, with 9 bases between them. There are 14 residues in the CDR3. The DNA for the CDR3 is TGTGCCAGCAGCTTAACGGGGGACAATTCACCCCTCCACTTT. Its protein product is CASSLTGDNSPLHF.

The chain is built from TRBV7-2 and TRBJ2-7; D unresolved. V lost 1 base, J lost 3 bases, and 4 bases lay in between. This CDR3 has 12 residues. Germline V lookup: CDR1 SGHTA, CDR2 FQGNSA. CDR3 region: CASSLDYYEQYF. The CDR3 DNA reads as TGTGCCAGCAGCTTAGACTACTACGAGCAGTACTTC.

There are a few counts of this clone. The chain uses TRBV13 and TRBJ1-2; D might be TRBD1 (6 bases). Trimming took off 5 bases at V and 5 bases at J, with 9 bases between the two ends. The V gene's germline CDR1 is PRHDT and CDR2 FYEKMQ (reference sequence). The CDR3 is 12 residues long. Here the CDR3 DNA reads TGTGCCAGCAGCGAAGGACAGTATGGCTACACCTTC. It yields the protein CASSEGQYGYTF.

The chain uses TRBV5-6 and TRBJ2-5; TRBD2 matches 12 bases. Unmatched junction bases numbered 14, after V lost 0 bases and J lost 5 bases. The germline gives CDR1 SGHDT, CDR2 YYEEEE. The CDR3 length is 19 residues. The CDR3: CASSLARLAGGLHWETQYF. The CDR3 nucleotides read TGTGCCAGCAGCTTGGCTAGGCTAGCGGGGGGGCTCCATTGGGAGACCCAGTACTTC.

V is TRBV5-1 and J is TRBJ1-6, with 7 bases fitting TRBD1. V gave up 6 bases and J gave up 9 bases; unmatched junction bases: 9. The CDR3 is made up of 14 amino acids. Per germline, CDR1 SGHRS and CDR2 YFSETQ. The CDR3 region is CASTAGQSPSPLHF. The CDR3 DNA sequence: TGCGCCAGCACGGCGGGACAGTCCCCTTCACCCCTCCACTTT.

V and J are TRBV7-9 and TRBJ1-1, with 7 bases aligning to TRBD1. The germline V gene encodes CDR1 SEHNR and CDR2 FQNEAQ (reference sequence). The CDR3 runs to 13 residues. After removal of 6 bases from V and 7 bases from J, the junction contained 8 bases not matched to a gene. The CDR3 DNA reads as TGTGCCAGCAGTCCGCCAGGGGGGCTTGAAGCTTTCTTT. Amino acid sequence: CASSPPGGLEAFF.

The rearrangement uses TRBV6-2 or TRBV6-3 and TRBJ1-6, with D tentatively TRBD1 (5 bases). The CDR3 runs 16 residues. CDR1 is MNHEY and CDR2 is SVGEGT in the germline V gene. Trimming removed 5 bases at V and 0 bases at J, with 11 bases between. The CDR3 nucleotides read TGTGCCAGCAGTGCGTACAGGAGCTCCTATAATTCACCCCTCCACTTT. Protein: CASSAYRSSYNSPLHF.

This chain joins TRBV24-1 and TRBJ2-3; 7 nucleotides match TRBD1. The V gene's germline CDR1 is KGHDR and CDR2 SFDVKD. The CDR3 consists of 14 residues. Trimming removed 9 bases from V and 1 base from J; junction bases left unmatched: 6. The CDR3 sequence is CATDRGPGTDTQYF. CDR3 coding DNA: TGTGCCACCGATAGGGGGCCCGGCACAGATACGCAGTATTTT.

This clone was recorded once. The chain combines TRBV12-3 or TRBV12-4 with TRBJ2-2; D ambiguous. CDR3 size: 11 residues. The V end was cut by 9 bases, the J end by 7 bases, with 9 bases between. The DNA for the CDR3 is TGTGCCAGTGACTCGTTCGGGGAGCTGTTTTTT. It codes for CASDSFGELFF.

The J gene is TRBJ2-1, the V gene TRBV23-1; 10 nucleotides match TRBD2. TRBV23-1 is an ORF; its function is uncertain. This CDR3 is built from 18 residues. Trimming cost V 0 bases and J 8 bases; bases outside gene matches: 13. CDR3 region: CASSQSGASGGGYDEQFF. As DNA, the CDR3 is TGCGCCAGCAGTCAATCGGGGGCTAGCGGGGGTGGATATGATGAGCAGTTCTTC.

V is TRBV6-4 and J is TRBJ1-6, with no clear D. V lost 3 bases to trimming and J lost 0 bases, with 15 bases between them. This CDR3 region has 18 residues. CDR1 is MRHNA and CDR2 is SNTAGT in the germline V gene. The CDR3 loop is CASSEPPAASSYNSPLHF. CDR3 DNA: TGTGCCAGCAGTGAGCCCCCGGCGGCAAGCTCCTATAATTCACCCCTCCACTTT.

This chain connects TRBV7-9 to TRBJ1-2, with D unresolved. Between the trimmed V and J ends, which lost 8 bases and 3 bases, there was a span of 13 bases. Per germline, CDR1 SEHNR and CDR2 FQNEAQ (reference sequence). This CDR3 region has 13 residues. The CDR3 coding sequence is TGTGCCAGCGGAAGGACGGACTACTATGGCTACACCTTC. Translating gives CASGRTDYYGYTF.

The CDR3 DNA sequence: TGCGCCAGCAGCTCAATCCCTTTAGCGGGCTCCTACAATGAGCAGTTCTTC. Translated: CASSSIPLAGSYNEQFF. This rearrangement joins TRBV5-1 to TRBJ2-1; 7 bases align to TRBD2. Germline V gene lookup returns CDR1 SGHRS and CDR2 YFSETQ. CDR3 size: 17 residues. After removal of 3 bases from V and 0 bases from J, the junction contained 9 bases not matched to a gene.

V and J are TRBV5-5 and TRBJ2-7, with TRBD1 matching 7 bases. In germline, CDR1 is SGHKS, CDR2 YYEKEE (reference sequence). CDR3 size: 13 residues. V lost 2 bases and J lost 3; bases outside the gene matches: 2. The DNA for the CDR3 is TGTGCCAGCAGCTTAAGGACAGGCTACGAGCAGTACTTC. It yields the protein CASSLRTGYEQYF.

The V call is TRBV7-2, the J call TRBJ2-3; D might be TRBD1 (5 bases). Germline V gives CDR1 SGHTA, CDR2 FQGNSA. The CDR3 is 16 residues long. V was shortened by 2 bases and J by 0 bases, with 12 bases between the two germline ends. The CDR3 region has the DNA TGTGCCAGCAGCTTACAAGGACACCCTAGCACAGATACGCAGTATTTT. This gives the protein CASSLQGHPSTDTQYF.

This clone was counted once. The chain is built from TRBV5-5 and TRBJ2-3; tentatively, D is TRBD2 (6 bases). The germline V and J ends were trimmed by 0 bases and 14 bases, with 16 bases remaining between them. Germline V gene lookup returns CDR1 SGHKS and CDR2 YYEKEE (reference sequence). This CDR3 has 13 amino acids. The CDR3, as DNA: TGTGCCAGCAGCTTGGCCGGGCGGAGGGGTCGGTATTTT. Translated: CASSLAGRRGRYF.